This TCR beta chain was found in a study of T cell changes during pregnancy in multiple sclerosis. The repertoire was sequenced with immunoSEQ multiplex PCR; TCRdb's copy has only in-frame clones and lacks some. The data show about 51,000 clones, over 80% seen once. V lost 0 bases to trimming and J lost 4 bases, with 17 bases between them. This CDR3 is 16 amino acids long. CDR1 is SGHTS, CDR2 YDEGEE, per germline. The V call is TRBV5-8, the J call TRBJ2-7, with D possibly TRBD2 on 6 matching bases. The clonotype originates from a female donor with multiple sclerosis, enrolled in a pregnancy study. This material consisted of CD4+ T cells from peripheral blood mononuclear cells, taken in the third trimester of pregnancy. CDR3 nucleotides: TGTGCCAGCAGCTTGGATATTGCCGGGACTCCATACGAGCAGTACTTC. Its protein is CASSLDIAGTPYEQYF.